The clone carrying this T cell receptor (beta chain) turned up a few times. Its antigen remains unidentified. Construction of TCR beta libraries was performed using quantitative 5'-RACE with molecular barcodes. TCRdb reprocessed the 5' RACE reads via MiXCR and lists one record per CDR3 protein. The sample includes about 700,000 distinct CDR3 sequences, roughly 20% of them seen just once. The source of the sample is a study of CD8 T cells in ankylosing spondylitis. General study results and limits: A TCR beta motif of fewer than 10 highly homologous variants seemed to mark ankylosing spondylitis blood.

The length of the CDR3 is 13 residues. Trimming removed 4 bases from V and 2 bases from J, with 12 bases in between. Germline V CDR1 and CDR2: SQVTM, ANQGSEA. This TCR was recovered from a male donor with ankylosing spondylitis. The sequenced sample consisted of blood, either unsorted or a sorted T cell fraction (not recorded which). The rearrangement joins TRBV29-1 to TRBJ2-7; TRBD1 is a possible D gene (5 bases). CDR3 bases: TGCAGCGTTGTTTCAAGGGGTGCCTACGAGCAGTACTTC. Translated: CSVVSRGAYEQYF.